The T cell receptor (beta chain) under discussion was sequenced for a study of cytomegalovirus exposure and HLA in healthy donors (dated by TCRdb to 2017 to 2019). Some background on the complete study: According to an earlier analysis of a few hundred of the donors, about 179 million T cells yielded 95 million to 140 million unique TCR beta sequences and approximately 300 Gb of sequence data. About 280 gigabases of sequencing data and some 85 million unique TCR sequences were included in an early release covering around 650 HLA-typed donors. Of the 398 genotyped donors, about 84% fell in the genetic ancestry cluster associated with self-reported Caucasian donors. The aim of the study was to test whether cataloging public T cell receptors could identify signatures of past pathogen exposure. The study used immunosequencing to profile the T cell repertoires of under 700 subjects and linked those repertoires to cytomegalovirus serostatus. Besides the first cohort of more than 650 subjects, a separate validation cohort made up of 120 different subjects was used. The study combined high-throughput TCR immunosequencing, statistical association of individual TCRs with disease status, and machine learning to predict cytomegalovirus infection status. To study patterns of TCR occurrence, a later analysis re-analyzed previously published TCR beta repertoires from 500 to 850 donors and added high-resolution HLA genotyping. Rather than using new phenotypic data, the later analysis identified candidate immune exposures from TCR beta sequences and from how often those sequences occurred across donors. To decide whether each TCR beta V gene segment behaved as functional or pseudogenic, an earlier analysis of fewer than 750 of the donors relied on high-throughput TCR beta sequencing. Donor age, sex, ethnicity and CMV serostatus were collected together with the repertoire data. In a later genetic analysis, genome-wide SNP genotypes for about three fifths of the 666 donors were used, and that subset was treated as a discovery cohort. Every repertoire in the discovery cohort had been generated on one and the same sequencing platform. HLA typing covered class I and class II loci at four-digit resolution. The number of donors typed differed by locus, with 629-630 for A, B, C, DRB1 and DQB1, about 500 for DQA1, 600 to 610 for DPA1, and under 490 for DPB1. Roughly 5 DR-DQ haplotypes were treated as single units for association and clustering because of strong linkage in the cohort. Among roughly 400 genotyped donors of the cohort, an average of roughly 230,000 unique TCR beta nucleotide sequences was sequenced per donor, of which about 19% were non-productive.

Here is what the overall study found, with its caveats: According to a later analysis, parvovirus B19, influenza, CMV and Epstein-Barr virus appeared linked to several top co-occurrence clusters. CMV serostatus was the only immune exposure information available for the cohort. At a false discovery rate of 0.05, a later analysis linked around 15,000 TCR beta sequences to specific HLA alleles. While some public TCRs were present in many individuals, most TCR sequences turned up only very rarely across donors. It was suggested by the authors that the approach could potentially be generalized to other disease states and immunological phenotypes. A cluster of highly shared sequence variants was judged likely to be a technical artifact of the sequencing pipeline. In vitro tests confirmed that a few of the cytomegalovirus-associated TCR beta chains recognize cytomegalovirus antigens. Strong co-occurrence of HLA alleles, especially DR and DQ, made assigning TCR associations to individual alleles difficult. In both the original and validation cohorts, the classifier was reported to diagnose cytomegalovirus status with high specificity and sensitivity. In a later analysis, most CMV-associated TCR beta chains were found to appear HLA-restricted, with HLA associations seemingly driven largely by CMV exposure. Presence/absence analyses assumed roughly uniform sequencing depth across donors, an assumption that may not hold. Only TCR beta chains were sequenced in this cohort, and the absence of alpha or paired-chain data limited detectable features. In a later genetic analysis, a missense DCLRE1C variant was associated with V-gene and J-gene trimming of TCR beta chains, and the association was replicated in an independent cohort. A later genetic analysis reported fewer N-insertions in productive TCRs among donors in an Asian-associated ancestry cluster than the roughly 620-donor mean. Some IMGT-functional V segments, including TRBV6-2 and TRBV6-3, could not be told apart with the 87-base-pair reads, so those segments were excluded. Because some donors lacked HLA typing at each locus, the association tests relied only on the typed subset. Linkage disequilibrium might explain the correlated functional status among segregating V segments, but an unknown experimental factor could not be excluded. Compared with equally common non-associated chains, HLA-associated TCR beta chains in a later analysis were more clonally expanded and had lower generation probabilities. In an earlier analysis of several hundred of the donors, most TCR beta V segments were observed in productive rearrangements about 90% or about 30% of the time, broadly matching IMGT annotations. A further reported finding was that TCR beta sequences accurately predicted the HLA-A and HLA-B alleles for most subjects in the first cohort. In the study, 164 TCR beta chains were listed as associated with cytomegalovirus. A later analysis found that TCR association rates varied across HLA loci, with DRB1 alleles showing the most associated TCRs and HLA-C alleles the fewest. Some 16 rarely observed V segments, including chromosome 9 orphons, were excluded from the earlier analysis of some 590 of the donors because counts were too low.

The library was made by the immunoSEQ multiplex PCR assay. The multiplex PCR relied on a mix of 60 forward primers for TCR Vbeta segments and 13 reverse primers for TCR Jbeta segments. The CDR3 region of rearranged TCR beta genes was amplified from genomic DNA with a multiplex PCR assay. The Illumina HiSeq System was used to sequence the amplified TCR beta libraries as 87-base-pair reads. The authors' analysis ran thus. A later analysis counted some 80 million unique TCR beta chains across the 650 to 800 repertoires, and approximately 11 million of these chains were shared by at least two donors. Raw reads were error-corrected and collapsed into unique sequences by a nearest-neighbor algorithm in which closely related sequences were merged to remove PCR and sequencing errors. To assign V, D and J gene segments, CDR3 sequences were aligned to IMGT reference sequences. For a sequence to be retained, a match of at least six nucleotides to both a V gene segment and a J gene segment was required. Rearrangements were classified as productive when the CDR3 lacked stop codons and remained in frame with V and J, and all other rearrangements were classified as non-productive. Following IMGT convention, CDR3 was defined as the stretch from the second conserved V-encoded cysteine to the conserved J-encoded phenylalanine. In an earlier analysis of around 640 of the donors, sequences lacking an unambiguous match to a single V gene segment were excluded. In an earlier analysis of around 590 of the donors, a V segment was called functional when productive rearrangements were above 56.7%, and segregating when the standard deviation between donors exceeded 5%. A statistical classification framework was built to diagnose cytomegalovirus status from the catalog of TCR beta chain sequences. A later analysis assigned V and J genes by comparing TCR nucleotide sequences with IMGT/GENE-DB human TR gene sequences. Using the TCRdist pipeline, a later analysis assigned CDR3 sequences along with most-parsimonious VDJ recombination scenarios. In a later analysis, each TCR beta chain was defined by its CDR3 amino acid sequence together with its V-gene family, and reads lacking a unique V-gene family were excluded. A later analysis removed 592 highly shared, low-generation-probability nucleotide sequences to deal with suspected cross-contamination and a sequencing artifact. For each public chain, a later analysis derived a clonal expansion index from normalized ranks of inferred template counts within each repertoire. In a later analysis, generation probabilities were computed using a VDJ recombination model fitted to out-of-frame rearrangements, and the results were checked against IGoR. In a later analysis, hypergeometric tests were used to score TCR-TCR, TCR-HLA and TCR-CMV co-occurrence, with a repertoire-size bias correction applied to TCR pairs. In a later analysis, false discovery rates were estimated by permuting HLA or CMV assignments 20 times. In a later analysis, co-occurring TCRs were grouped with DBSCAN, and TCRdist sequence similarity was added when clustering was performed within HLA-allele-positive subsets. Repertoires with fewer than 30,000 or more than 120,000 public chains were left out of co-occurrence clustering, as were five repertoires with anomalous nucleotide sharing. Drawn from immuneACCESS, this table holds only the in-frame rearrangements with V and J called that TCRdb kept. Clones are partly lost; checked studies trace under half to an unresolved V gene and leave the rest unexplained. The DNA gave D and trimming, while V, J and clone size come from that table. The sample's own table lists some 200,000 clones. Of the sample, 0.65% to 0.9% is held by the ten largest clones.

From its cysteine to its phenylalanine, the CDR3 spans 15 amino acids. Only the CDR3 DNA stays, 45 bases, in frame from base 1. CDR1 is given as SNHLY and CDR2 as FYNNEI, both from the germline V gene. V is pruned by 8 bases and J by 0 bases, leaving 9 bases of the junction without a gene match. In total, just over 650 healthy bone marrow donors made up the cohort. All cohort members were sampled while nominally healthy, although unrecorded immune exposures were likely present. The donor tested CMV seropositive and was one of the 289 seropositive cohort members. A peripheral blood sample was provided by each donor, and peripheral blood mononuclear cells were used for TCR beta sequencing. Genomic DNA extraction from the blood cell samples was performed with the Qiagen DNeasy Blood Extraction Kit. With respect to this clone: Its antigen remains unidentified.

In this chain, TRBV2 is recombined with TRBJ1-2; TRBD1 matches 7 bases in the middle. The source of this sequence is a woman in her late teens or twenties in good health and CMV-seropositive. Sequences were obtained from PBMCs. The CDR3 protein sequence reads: CASFTGQLTNYGYTF. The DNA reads TGTGCCAGCTTTACGGGACAGTTGACTAACTATGGCTACACCTTC.